A selection of T cell receptor beta chains follows, all from one sample in a study of Ad26.COV2.S vaccination and SARS-CoV-2 variants. Assay: immunoSEQ multiplex PCR; the TCRdb copy retains only in-frame clones and omits some. Of roughly 700,000 clones listed, 70% to 90% are singletons. Source: peripheral blood, taken in a trial of Ad26.COV2.S vaccine versus placebo. The receptors shown here come from a person between 18 and 60 years old who received the Ad26.COV2.S COVID-19 vaccine or a placebo. CDR3s include the opening cysteine and the closing phenylalanine or tryptophan. The D gene is left open where the match is weak. Expanded clones get a size class; other rows say once, few or many, or leave the size out.

-,TRBJ2-7,TRBV29-1,12,TRBD1,TGCAGCGTTGTAGGGGACAGATACGAGCAGTACTTC,CSVVGDRYEQYF
-,TRBJ2-2,TRBV21-1,13,-,TGTGCCAGCAGCAAAGTAGCGACCGGGGAGCTGTTTTTT,CASSKVATGELFF
-,TRBJ2-5,TRBV7-2,13,-,TGTGCCAGCAGCTGGTCTCTAGAGTCTACCCAGTACTTC,CASSWSLESTQYF
-,TRBJ1-2,TRBV19,17,-,TGTGCCAGTAGTATAGATCCCCGGGACCTTGGGAACTATGGCTACACCTTC,CASSIDPRDLGNYGYTF
-,TRBJ1-1,TRBV6-2/TRBV6-3,11,-,TGTGCCAGCAGCGAGGGGGTTGAAGCTTTCTTT,CASSEGVEAFF
-,TRBJ2-1,TRBV7-6,15,-,TGTGCCAGCAGCTTAGGCCAGCGGTACTACAATGAGCAGTTCTTC,CASSLGQRYYNEQFF
-,TRBJ1-2,TRBV9,15,TRBD1,TGTGCCAGCAGCAGCCCGGGACAGCCATTCTTTGGCTACACCTTC,CASSSPGQPFFGYTF
few,TRBJ2-7,TRBV7-6,12,TRBD1,TGTGCCAGCAGCGCCCGACAGGGAGAGCAGTACTTC,CASSARQGEQYF
-,TRBJ2-3,TRBV18,16,TRBD2,TGTGCCAGCTCACCTCCCGGGACTAGCCTCCCAGATACGCAGTATTTT,CASSPPGTSLPDTQYF
-,TRBJ1-3,TRBV5-1,16,-,TGCGCCAGCAGCTTGGGGGACAAGCAGGCTGGAAACACCATATATTTT,CASSLGDKQAGNTIYF
-,TRBJ1-2,TRBV27,13,-,TGTGCCAGCAGTTTGGCCTTTGGCTATGGCTACACCTTC,CASSLAFGYGYTF
once,TRBJ2-5,TRBV2,14,-,TGTGCCAGCAGTGAGTCACAGTTCCAAGAGACCCAGTACTTC,CASSESQFQETQYF
-,TRBJ1-5,TRBV6-5,13,-,TGTGCCAGCGAAGGGAGAAGGGATCAGCCCCAGCATTTT,CASEGRRDQPQHF
once,TRBJ2-1,TRBV6-5,15,-,TGTGCCAGCAGACCAGGGGTGGGATCCTACAATGAGCAGTTCTTC,CASRPGVGSYNEQFF
-,TRBJ1-1,TRBV6-6,18,-,TGTGCCAGCAGTCCTTCAAGGGGATTAGGGGCGGGGAGTACTGAAGCTTTCTTT,CASSPSRGLGAGSTEAFF
-,TRBJ1-1,TRBV13,16,-,TGTGCCAGCAGCCGTCCTTACAGGGAAGAGGACACTGAAGCTTTCTTT,CASSRPYREEDTEAFF
-,TRBJ1-5,TRBV6-5,14,TRBD1,TGTGCCAGCAGTCCCAGGGGGAGCAATCAGCCCCAGCATTTT,CASSPRGSNQPQHF
-,TRBJ2-7,TRBV30,14,TRBD1,TGTGCCTGGAGTGTACGTACAGGGGGCGCCGAGCAGTACTTC,CAWSVRTGGAEQYF
-,TRBJ2-7,TRBV7-2,15,-,TGTGCCAGCAGCTTGTGGGGGGCGGCCTCCTACGAGCAGTACTTC,CASSLWGAASYEQYF
-,TRBJ2-7,TRBV7-8,15,TRBD1,TGTGCCAGCAGCTTAGGGACAGGGCTGACCTACGAGCAGTACTTC,CASSLGTGLTYEQYF
-,TRBJ2-5,TRBV18,14,TRBD2,TGTGCCAGCTCCCCGGGGGGGTTTGAAGAGACCCAGTACTTC,CASSPGGFEETQYF
few,TRBJ1-1,TRBV7-9,12,-,TGTGCCAGCAGCCCTAGGCAAGCTGAAGCTTTCTTT,CASSPRQAEAFF
-,TRBJ2-3,TRBV7-9,13,-,TGTGCCAGCAGTTTTGGGGTCTCAGATACGCAGTATTTT,CASSFGVSDTQYF
-,TRBJ2-2,TRBV19,14,-,TGTGCCAGTAGTCTTCGAGATAACACCGGGGAGCTGTTTTTT,CASSLRDNTGELFF
-,TRBJ1-5,TRBV7-2,15,-,TGTGCCAGCACCCTTTCCACAGGGACGGGTCAGCCCCAGCATTTT,CASTLSTGTGQPQHF
-,TRBJ1-1,TRBV5-6,13,-,TGTGCCAGCAGCTTCAACAGATACACTGAAGCTTTCTTT,CASSFNRYTEAFF
-,TRBJ2-6,TRBV21-1,19,-,TGTGCCAGCAGCTCAGCCCTGGCAGGGCCGGGCTCTGGGGCCAACGTCCTGACTTTC,CASSSALAGPGSGANVLTF
-,TRBJ2-5,TRBV25-1,14,TRBD2,TGTGCCAGCAATCAGGGAGGGCACCAAGAGACCCAGTACTTC,CASNQGGHQETQYF
-,TRBJ1-2,TRBV7-2,14,-,TGTGCCAGCAGCTTTAACGTTGGAGGGAACGGCTACACCTTC,CASSFNVGGNGYTF
-,TRBJ2-5,TRBV5-1,15,TRBD2,TGCGCCAGCAGCTTCCGACTAGCGGCACAAGAGACCCAGTACTTC,CASSFRLAAQETQYF
few,TRBJ1-5,TRBV4-2,14,-,TGTGCCAGCAGCCAAGGAGTTGGCAATCAGCCCCAGCATTTT,CASSQGVGNQPQHF
-,TRBJ2-1,TRBV3-1/TRBV3-2,14,-,TGTGCCAGCAGCCAAGTTTCTAAAGGGAATGAGCAGTTCTTC,CASSQVSKGNEQFF
-,TRBJ1-6,TRBV30,14,-,TGTGCCTGGAGTGTGGACAGCAATAATTCACCCCTCCACTTT,CAWSVDSNNSPLHF
-,TRBJ2-1,TRBV12-3/TRBV12-4,12,-,TGTGCCAGCCGGGTGTCCTACAATGAGCAGTTCTTC,CASRVSYNEQFF